The 13 T cell receptor beta chains given below trace back to one sample, sequenced in a study of Ad26.COV2.S vaccination and SARS-CoV-2 variants. Using immunoSEQ multiplex PCR, the repertoire was profiled, and TCRdb retains in-frame clones only, with some absent. The sample has about 420,000 clones, around nine tenths seen once. Indicated treatment: around 19 received Ad26.COV2.S at low or high dose, single or two shots; roughly five received placebo; per-sample allocation not given. At day 63 after the first vaccine or placebo injection, samples were drawn. The material was peripheral blood, obtained in a trial of Ad26.COV2.S vaccine versus placebo. Receptors originate from a person aged 18 to 65 who received the Ad26.COV2.S COVID-19 vaccine or a placebo.

The gene calls are TRBV6-1 and TRBJ2-3; no clear D gene. V lost 2 bases and J 0 bases, leaving 12 bases between the germline ends. Germline V CDR1 and CDR2: MNHNS, SASEGT. This CDR3 comprises 16 residues. CDR3 sequence (DNA): TGTGCCAGCAGTGAAAGTGGCGGTACTAGCACAGATACGCAGTATTTT. This codes for CASSESGGTSTDTQYF.

V and J are TRBV3-1 (or the pseudogene TRBV3-2) and TRBJ2-3, with 11 positions matching TRBD2. Trimming at V came to 4 bases and at J to 2 bases, leaving 14 bases not matched to a gene. CDR1 is LGHDT and CDR2 is YNNKEL in the germline V gene (reference sequence). This CDR3 has 19 amino acids. The CDR3 protein is CASSLRTPTSGEYTDTQYF. The CDR3 region has the DNA TGTGCCAGCAGCCTCCGCACCCCGACTAGCGGGGAGTACACAGATACGCAGTATTTT.

The chain carries TRBV9 and TRBJ2-2, with 11 positions matching TRBD2. Germline V gene data show CDR1 as SGDLS and CDR2 as YYNGEE. The CDR3 length is 15 residues. Trimming took 4 bases from V and 9 from J; bases not matched to a gene: 8. CDR3: CASSLSGGGSRELFF. DNA of the CDR3: TGTGCCAGCAGCCTTAGCGGGGGGGGCTCCAGGGAGCTGTTTTTT.

The chain has TRBV5-4 and TRBJ1-4; D is possibly TRBD1 (6 bases). The CDR3 covers 14 residues. Germline CDR1 SGHNT, CDR2 YYREEE (reference sequence). Trimming removed 5 bases at V and 8 bases at J, with 16 bases between. The CDR3 bases are TGTGCCAGCAGTCAAGCAGGGGTGGGCGAAAAACTGTTTTTT. Amino acids: CASSQAGVGEKLFF.

The CDR3 DNA sequence: TGTGCCAGAAGCTTGTGGGGGCGGTATAATTCACCCCTCCACTTT. Protein: CARSLWGRYNSPLHF. The genes are TRBV5-3 and TRBJ1-6, with D tentatively TRBD1 (6 bases). TRBV5-3 counts as an open reading frame of uncertain function. The length of the CDR3 is 15 residues. Trimming stripped 1 base from V and 4 bases from J, with 9 bases between.

The chain uses TRBV28 and TRBJ1-5, with D tentatively TRBD1 (6 bases). The CDR3 consists of 13 residues. The germline gives CDR1 MDHEN, CDR2 SYDVKM. Trimming left V 4 bases short and J 5 bases short, with 9 bases between. The CDR3 region is CASSSYRDQPQHF. The CDR3 coding sequence is TGTGCCAGCAGTTCCTACAGGGATCAGCCCCAGCATTTT.

Details on this clone: Other DNA sequences in the sample encode the same CDR3. CDR3 amino acids: CASSSGQGWTEAFF. CDR3 DNA sequence: TGCGCCAGCAGCTCCGGACAGGGATGGACTGAAGCTTTCTTT. The chain employs TRBV5-1 and TRBJ1-1; 8 nucleotides match TRBD1. CDR1 is SGHRS and CDR2 is YFSETQ in the germline V gene. This CDR3 spans 14 amino acids. V lost 3 bases to trimming and J lost 5 bases; unmatched junction nucleotides: 6.

The chain links TRBV5-5 to TRBJ1-2, with no clear D. This CDR3 contains 14 residues. The V end was cut by 0 bases, the J end by 8 bases, with 14 bases between. Germline values: CDR1 SGHKS, CDR2 YYEKEE (reference sequence). The CDR3 sequence: CASSLAFRGSGYTF. For the CDR3, the DNA is TGTGCCAGCAGCTTGGCCTTTCGGGGTTCGGGCTACACCTTC.

This chain connects TRBV28 to TRBJ1-1; D perhaps matches TRBD1 (6 bases). The V end was cut by 3 bases, the J end by 1 base, with 21 bases between. In germline, CDR1 is MDHEN, CDR2 SYDVKM. The CDR3 totals 18 residues. The CDR3 DNA sequence: TGTGCCAGCAGTTTTATCTCAGGGGTTGAGGGGGGGAACACTGAAGCTTTCTTT. Translation: CASSFISGVEGGNTEAFF.

The chain uses TRBV9 and TRBJ2-2; no clear D gene. This CDR3 comprises 16 residues. Trimming took 4 bases from V and 6 from J, leaving 19 bases between them. CDR1 and CDR2 (germline): SGDLS, YYNGEE. CDR3: CASSPTFAARAGELFF. The CDR3 DNA follows: TGTGCCAGCAGCCCTACCTTTGCGGCTAGAGCCGGGGAGCTGTTTTTT.

V usage is TRBV12-5 and J usage is TRBJ1-2; possibly TRBD1 for D (5 bases). Per the germline V gene, CDR1 is LGHNT and CDR2 is FRNRAP. V was pared by 4 bases and J by 4 bases, with 10 bases between. This CDR3 spans 13 amino acids. The CDR3 DNA reads as TGTGCTAGTGGTTCGCCGGGGCTCTATGGCTACACCTTC. This translates into CASGSPGLYGYTF.

This chain links TRBV10-1 with TRBJ2-3, with 11 bases fitting TRBD1. Trimming cost V 7 bases and J 1 base; bases outside gene matches: 7. This CDR3 spans 16 amino acids. Looked up from germline, CDR1 is WNHNN and CDR2 is SYGVQD (reference sequence). CDR3 in amino acids: CASTGQGGPGTDTQYF. The DNA for the CDR3 is TGCGCCAGCACGGGACAGGGGGGCCCTGGCACAGATACGCAGTATTTT.

The chain uses TRBV7-6 and TRBJ2-5, with D unclear. The CDR3 is 14 amino acids. Germline V gene lookup returns CDR1 SGHVS and CDR2 FNYEAQ. V lost 2 bases and J lost 5, with 12 bases in between. CDR3 in amino acids: CASSLNPGQETQYF. The DNA of the CDR3 is TGTGCCAGCAGCTTAAATCCGGGCCAGGAGACCCAGTACTTC.